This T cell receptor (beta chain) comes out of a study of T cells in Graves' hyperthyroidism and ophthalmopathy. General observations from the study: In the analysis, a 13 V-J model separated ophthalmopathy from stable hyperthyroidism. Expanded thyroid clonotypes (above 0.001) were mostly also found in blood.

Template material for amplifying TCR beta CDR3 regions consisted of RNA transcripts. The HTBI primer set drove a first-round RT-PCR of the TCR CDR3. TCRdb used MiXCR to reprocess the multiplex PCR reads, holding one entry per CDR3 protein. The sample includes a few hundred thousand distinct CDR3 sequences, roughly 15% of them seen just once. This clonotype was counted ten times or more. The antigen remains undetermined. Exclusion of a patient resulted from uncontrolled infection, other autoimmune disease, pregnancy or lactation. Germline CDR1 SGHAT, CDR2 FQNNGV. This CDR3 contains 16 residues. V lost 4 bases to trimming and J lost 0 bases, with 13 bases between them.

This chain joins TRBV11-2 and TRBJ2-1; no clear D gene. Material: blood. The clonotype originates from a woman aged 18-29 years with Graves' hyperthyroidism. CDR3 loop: CASSSQATGSYNEQFF. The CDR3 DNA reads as TGTGCCAGCAGCTCACAAGCTACGGGCTCCTACAATGAGCAGTTCTTC.